Listed below are T cell receptor beta chains from one sample, sequenced in a study of regulatory dendritic cells for organ transplantation. Clones were read by immunoSEQ multiplex PCR, and TCRdb kept only the in-frame ones, dropping some. Here the sample spans 9,500 to 15,000 clones, about three fifths being singletons. Their target antigens are unknown. Sequencing was performed on naive CD8+ T cells from blood cultured with dendritic cells. These receptors were collected from a human donor in good health. Each CDR3 is given without its conserved first and last residue.

V: TRBV27; J: TRBJ2-1; length: 12; CDR3: ASSVAGGLNEQF
V: TRBV6-1; J: TRBJ2-5; length: 12; CDR3: ASSEFQGAKTQY
V: TRBV28; J: TRBJ2-5; length: 12; CDR3: ASSTGSLQETQY
V: TRBV27; J: TRBJ1-1; length: 11; CDR3: ASSLKGVTEAF
V: TRBV11-3; J: TRBJ2-7; length: 12; CDR3: ASSTDRNSYEQY
V: TRBV5-1; J: TRBJ1-3; length: 14; CDR3: ASSMGPPVEGNTIY
V: TRBV5-6; J: TRBJ1-1; length: 13; CDR3: ASSLEGTGDTEAF
V: TRBV9; J: TRBJ2-7; length: 13; CDR3: ASSVGPGEMNEQY
V: TRBV7-8; J: TRBJ2-3; length: 14; CDR3: ASSWRTGDGTDTQY
V: TRBV19; J: TRBJ1-2; length: 11; CDR3: ASARDTPHGYT
V: TRBV9; J: TRBJ2-7; length: 12; CDR3: ASSAGDREYEQY
V: TRBV5-8; J: TRBJ1-1; length: 12; CDR3: ASSYPDREEEAF
V: TRBV11-3; J: TRBJ1-1; length: 12; CDR3: ASSSRDSETEAF
V: TRBV5-4; J: TRBJ2-7; length: 12; CDR3: ASNLGTGGGEQY
V: TRBV5-6; J: TRBJ2-5; length: 14; CDR3: ASSLASGGAMETQY
V: TRBV29-1; J: TRBJ1-1; length: 10; CDR3: SVDTAGTEAF
V: TRBV11-2; J: TRBJ2-1; length: 13; CDR3: ASSLQPGLFHEQF
V: TRBV10-3; J: TRBJ2-3; length: 12; CDR3: ASRAGGNTDTQY